This is a list of T cell receptor beta chains from one sample in a study of T-cell reconstitution after alpha-beta-depleted transplantation in children. TCRdb reanalysed the PCR reads using MiXCR and keeps one entry per CDR3 protein. The table lists some 590,000 distinct CDR3 sequences, roughly 10% of them singletons. The sample in question was PBMCs from the stem cell graft donor, obtained from the stem cell graft. These receptors all stem from a human donor who donated a stem cell graft to a child with acute myeloid leukemia. Each CDR3 is given with its conserved first and last residue. The D gene is left open where the match is weak. Rows give clone size only sometimes, using once, few, many, or a class for an expanded clone.

>TRBD2|TRBV12-3/TRBV12-4|TRBJ2-1|few
CASRGGTSGRGEQFF
TGTGCCAGCAGGGGGGGGACTAGCGGGAGGGGTGAGCAGTTCTTC
>NA|TRBV20-1|TRBJ2-4|NA
CSARVPAKNIQYF
TGCAGTGCCAGGGTACCGGCCAAAAACATTCAGTACTTC
>TRBD1|TRBV4-3|TRBJ2-1|many
CASSQDDRGDNEQFF
TGCGCCAGCAGCCAAGACGACAGGGGGGACAATGAGCAGTTCTTC
>NA|TRBV28|TRBJ2-7|few
CASSLKFHEQYF
TGTGCCAGCAGTTTAAAGTTCCACGAGCAGTACTTC
>NA|TRBV4-2|TRBJ2-1|many
CASSQDSTGSSPYNEQFF
TGTGCCAGCAGCCAAGATAGTACAGGGTCAAGTCCATACAATGAGCAGTTCTTC
>TRBD2|TRBV7-2|TRBJ2-7|NA
CASSLASGDVYEQYF
TGTGCCAGCAGCTTAGCTAGCGGGGACGTCTACGAGCAGTACTTC
>NA|TRBV6-1|TRBJ1-1|many
CASRRLTMNTEAFF
TGTGCCAGCAGAAGACTGACGATGAACACTGAAGCTTTCTTT
>TRBD1|TRBV12-3/TRBV12-4|TRBJ1-1|NA
CASRPDRAVPPVNTEAFF
TGTGCCAGCAGACCAGACAGGGCTGTCCCCCCTGTGAACACTGAAGCTTTCTTT
>NA|TRBV10-3|TRBJ2-2|NA
CAIRGQNRGTGELFF
TGTGCCATCAGAGGACAAAACCGGGGCACCGGGGAGCTGTTTTTT
>TRBD2|TRBV18|TRBJ2-5|many
CASSRTSGTQETQYF
TGTGCCAGCTCAAGGACTAGCGGGACCCAAGAGACCCAGTACTTC
>NA|TRBV12-3/TRBV12-4|TRBJ1-3|many
CASSLLSSGNTIYF
TGTGCCAGCAGCCTCTTGAGCTCTGGAAACACCATATATTTT
>NA|TRBV20-1|TRBJ1-1|few
CSARGDPGGTEAFF
TGCAGTGCTAGAGGAGACCCCGGCGGCACTGAAGCTTTCTTT
>NA|TRBV10-3|TRBJ1-1|few
CAISGSEFTEAFF
TGTGCCATCAGTGGTTCGGAATTCACTGAAGCTTTCTTT
>TRBD1|TRBV24-1|TRBJ2-7|few
CATRDKGASCSYEQYF
TGTGCCACACGGGACAAGGGGGCATCTTGCTCCTACGAGCAGTACTTC
>NA|TRBV7-2|TRBJ1-2|few
CASSTTGYYYGYTF
TGTGCCAGCAGTACGACGGGGTATTACTATGGCTACACCTTC
>TRBD1|TRBV20-1|TRBJ1-5|NA
CSAGSQGVGSNQPQHF
TGCAGTGCCGGATCCCAGGGGGTGGGTAGCAATCAGCCCCAGCATTTT
>NA|TRBV30|TRBJ2-1|NA
CARPGLSGEQFF
TGTGCCCGGCCCGGGCTGTCTGGAGAGCAGTTCTTC
>NA|TRBV6-1|TRBJ1-2|many
CASSRGGGQAQDGYTF
TGTGCCAGCAGTAGGGGGGGAGGGCAGGCCCAGGATGGCTACACCTTC
>NA|TRBV29-1|TRBJ2-7|many
CSVVWGTYEQYF
TGCAGCGTTGTCTGGGGTACCTACGAGCAGTACTTC
>TRBD1|TRBV5-1|TRBJ1-2|NA
CASSLASSDRNYGYTF
TGCGCCAGCAGCTTGGCCTCATCGGACAGGAACTATGGCTACACCTTC
>TRBD1|TRBV7-9|TRBJ1-1|NA
CASSLATGAVGTEAFF
TGTGCCAGCAGCTTAGCTACAGGGGCCGTGGGGACTGAAGCTTTCTTT
>NA|TRBV6-5|TRBJ2-3|many
CASSSIDRPNTQYF
TGTGCCAGCAGTTCCATCGACAGACCTAATACGCAGTATTTT
>NA|TRBV11-2|TRBJ1-1|NA
CASSLEWDLNTEAFF
TGTGCCAGCAGCTTAGAATGGGACTTGAACACTGAAGCTTTCTTT
>NA|TRBV7-9|TRBJ2-1|NA
CASSLQGPLSYNEQFF
TGTGCCAGCAGCTTACAAGGACCCCTCTCCTACAATGAGCAGTTCTTC
>NA|TRBV28|TRBJ2-2|NA
CASVGPANTGELFF
TGTGCCAGCGTTGGTCCCGCGAACACCGGGGAGCTGTTTTTT
>TRBD2|TRBV27|TRBJ2-1|few
CASSLSPTLAGGPGNEQFF
TGTGCCAGCAGTTTATCCCCGACCCTAGCGGGAGGGCCAGGCAATGAGCAGTTCTTC
>NA|TRBV14|TRBJ2-1|many
CASSPPGGRNYNEQFF
TGTGCCAGCAGCCCCCCTGGGGGACGGAATTACAATGAGCAGTTCTTC
>NA|TRBV7-2|TRBJ2-5|many
CASSLPGPQETQYF
TGTGCCAGCAGCTTACCAGGACCCCAAGAGACCCAGTACTTC
>TRBD1|TRBV5-6|TRBJ2-6|NA
CASSQRDSPADVLTF
TGTGCCAGCAGCCAGAGGGACAGCCCGGCGGACGTCCTGACTTTC
>TRBD1|TRBV20-1|TRBJ1-4|few
CSARDSGGAGEKLFF
TGCAGTGCTAGAGACTCAGGGGGCGCGGGGGAAAAACTGTTTTTT
>TRBD2|TRBV5-1|TRBJ2-6|NA
CASSRGLAGHSGANVLTF
TGCGCCAGCAGCCGGGGACTAGCGGGACACTCTGGGGCCAACGTCCTGACTTTC
>NA|TRBV20-1|TRBJ2-7|few
CSAPRAGARNEQYF
TGCAGTGCCCCAAGGGCAGGGGCTAGGAACGAGCAGTACTTC